Below, one TCR beta chain is given with its context. This clone has a single count. The clone's antigen remains unknown. The record has no base qualities; no much larger clone is one base away. The intended sense of this specimen's time point label: about 28 days (+/-7) after the second vaccine dose. AZD1222 recipients with second doses at about 4 weeks or about 12 weeks were pooled, because spike-specific TCR depth and breadth did not differ between schedules. Vaccinee samples were obtained from the UK trials COV001 and COV002, which included a single-blind randomized controlled phase 2/3 trial of AZD1222 (ChAdOx1 nCoV-19) in healthy adults. For TCRbeta chain sequencing, PBMC samples were collected from trial participants at day 0 and at day 28 after the second dose. The entry originates in a study of T cell responses to AZD1222 COVID-19 vaccine (dated by TCRdb to about 2021). The study in broad terms: A total of approximately 230 trial participants underwent TCR sequencing, of whom roughly 210 received two doses of AZD1222 and about 25 received two doses of the MenACWY control vaccine. Enrollment into the trials was organized by age into subgroups of 18-55, 56-69 and 70-plus years, and those subgroups contained roughly 150, 30 and 60 TCR-sequenced participants, respectively. What the study reported, not specific to this receptor: Nearly half of unique spike-specific TCRs reportedly recognized epitopes outside regions mutated in the B.1.351 and B.1.1.7 variants. Because no day 14 peak-response samples were available, repertoires were characterized only after the peak T cell response. The whole spike protein was spanned by vaccine-associated CD4 TCRs, and dominant responses were seen in regions 160-218 and 743-854. Conclusions about previously exposed vaccinees were limited because only six or seven AZD1222 recipients were SARS-CoV-2 seropositive at baseline. The 56-69-year group was small, and its depth increase did not reach significance, likely because of low power. Spike-specific TCR breadth and depth rose significantly after two AZD1222 doses compared with day 0 and with MenACWY recipients. Participants were mostly white British and included more females than males, and it was suggested by the authors that clonal diversity may have been underestimated.

Based on the germline V gene (reference sequence), the CDR1 and CDR2 sequences are LNHDA and SQIVND. V is shortened by 1 base, J by 2 bases, and the region joining them spans 9 bases. The CDR3 holds 15 amino acids from the cysteine to the phenylalanine. The kept DNA is CDR3 alone, 45 bases in frame from the first base. The CDR3 regions of human TCRbeta chains were analyzed by immunosequencing. For the original study's pipeline: TCRs in the repertoires were matched against a reference library of SARS-CoV-2-specific TCRs that had been generated with the MIRA antigen-specificity platform. Breadth was defined as the fraction of unique TCRs that were SARS-CoV-2-associated. Depth was defined as the fraction of total T cells that were SARS-CoV-2-associated. Using the MIRA data, each spike-specific TCR was assigned both to the spike region to which the TCR was reactive and to a CD4 or CD8 class. Log10-transformed breadth and depth values were compared by one-way ANOVA with Sidak's multiple comparisons tests. TCRdb holds this immuneACCESS table with in-frame rearrangements only. Some clones are missing; in checked studies, unresolved V genes explain under half, and the rest has no known cause. Clone size and V and J calls were adopted from that table, with D and trimming inferred from the DNA. For this sample there are about 140,000 clones; around 93% appear just once. About 3.8% of the sample belongs to the ten largest clones.

This clonotype was sampled from an adult who received the AZD1222 COVID-19 vaccine. The source was peripheral blood, collected 28 days after the second AZD1222 dose. In this chain, TRBV19 is recombined with TRBJ1-5, with the identity of the D gene unclear. The CDR3 here reads CASSIGIGGNQPQHF. The sequenced DNA: TGTGCCAGTAGTATAGGAATCGGAGGCAATCAGCCCCAGCATTTT.